This entry is about one T cell receptor beta chain. Its antigen is undetermined. The length of the CDR3 is 11 residues. V gave up 2 bases and J gave up 8 bases, with 9 bases separating them. CDR1 and CDR2 from the germline V gene are DFQATT and SNEGSKA (reference sequence). The sample's treatment: about 20 received Ad26.COV2.S at low or high dose, single or two shots; about 5 received placebo; per-sample allocation not given. It was on day 63 after the first vaccine or placebo injection that samples were taken. Generated by immunoSEQ multiplex PCR, the TCRdb table keeps only in-frame clones and is missing some. Of 300,000 to 400,000 clones in the sample, around 89% were seen once. The sample is drawn from a study of Ad26.COV2.S vaccination and SARS-CoV-2 variants. Regarding the study as a whole: Vaccine recipients showed a spike-specific TCR breadth that was higher than in placebo recipients. Researchers cautioned that TCR breadth and depth analyses may have underestimated total T cell responses.

The V and J genes are TRBV20-1 and TRBJ1-2; D unclear. The clonotype comes from a person between 18 and 65 years old who received the Ad26.COV2.S COVID-19 vaccine or a placebo. The starting material was peripheral blood, obtained in a trial of Ad26.COV2.S vaccine versus placebo. CDR3 DNA: TGCAGTGCTAGAACTGGGGAAGGCTACACCTTC. Its translation is CSARTGEGYTF.